This T cell receptor beta chain was captured by sequencing in a study of brain T cells in children with intractable seizures. Regarding this clone: As yet, its antigen is unknown. An end of the junction does not agree with germline; a read error may underlie this.

The table came from immunoSEQ multiplex PCR; TCRdb's copy has only in-frame clones and leaves some out. The data show approximately 330,000 clones, roughly 92% seen once. The study, taken as a whole, reports: Absence of clones before surgery may stem from lower sequencing depth.

Time point here: blood from clinic visit 5 months post-surgery; TSC patient then seizure free. The sequenced cases were selected for having the highest brain T cell transcript signatures. Before surgery, patients took at least one anti-epileptic drug. Germline assignment: CDR1 SSHAT and CDR2 FNYEAQ (reference sequence). The CDR3 spans 13 residues. The source of this sequence is a boy under three years old with tuberous sclerosis and intractable seizures. Source: peripheral blood, taken approximately 5 months after surgery. The chain has TRBV7-7 and TRBJ2-3; D perhaps matches TRBD2 (5 bases). In DNA, the CDR3 is TGTGCTAGCAGTCCTTCGCCTAGCCGGAGGCAGTATTTT. Its translation is CASSPSPSRRQYF.